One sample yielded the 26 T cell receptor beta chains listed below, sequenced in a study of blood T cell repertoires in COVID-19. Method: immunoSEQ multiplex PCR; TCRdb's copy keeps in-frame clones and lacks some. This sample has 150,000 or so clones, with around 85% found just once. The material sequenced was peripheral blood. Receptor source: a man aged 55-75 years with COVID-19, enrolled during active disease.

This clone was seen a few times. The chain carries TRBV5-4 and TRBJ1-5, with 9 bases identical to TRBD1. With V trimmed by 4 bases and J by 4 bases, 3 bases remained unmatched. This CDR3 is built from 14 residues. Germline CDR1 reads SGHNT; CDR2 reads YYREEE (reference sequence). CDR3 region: CASSIGTGNQPQHF. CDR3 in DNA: TGTGCCAGCAGCATCGGGACAGGGAATCAGCCCCAGCATTTT. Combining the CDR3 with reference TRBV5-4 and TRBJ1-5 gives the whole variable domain ETGVTQSPTHLIKTRGQQVTLRCSSQSGHNTVSWYQQALGQGPQFIFQYYREEENGRGNFPPRFSGLQFPNYSSELNVNALELDDSALYLCASSIGTGNQPQHFGDGTRLSIL.

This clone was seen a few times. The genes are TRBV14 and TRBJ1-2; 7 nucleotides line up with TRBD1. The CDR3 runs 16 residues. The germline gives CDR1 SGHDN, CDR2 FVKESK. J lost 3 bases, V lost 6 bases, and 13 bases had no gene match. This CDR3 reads CASRHLEGAGDYGYTF. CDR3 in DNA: TGTGCCAGCAGACATCTCGAGGGGGCTGGAGACTATGGCTACACCTTC. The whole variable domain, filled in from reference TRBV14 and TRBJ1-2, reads EAGVTQFPSHSVIEKGQTVTLRCDPISGHDNLYWYRRVMGKEIKFLLHFVKESKQDESGMPNNRFLAERTGGTYSTLKVQPAELEDSGVYFCASRHLEGAGDYGYTFGSGTRLTVV.

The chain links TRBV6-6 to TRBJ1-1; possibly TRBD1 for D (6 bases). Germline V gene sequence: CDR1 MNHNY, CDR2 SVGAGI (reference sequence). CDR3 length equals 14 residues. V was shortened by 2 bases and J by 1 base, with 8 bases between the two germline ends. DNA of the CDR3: TGTGCCAGCAGTTACGGACAGACGAACACTGAAGCTTTCTTT. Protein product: CASSYGQTNTEAFF.

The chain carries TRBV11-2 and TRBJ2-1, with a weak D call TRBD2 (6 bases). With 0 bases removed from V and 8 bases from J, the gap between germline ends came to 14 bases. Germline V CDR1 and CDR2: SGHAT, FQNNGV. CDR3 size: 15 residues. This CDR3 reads CASSLDGATGDEQFF. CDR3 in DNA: TGTGCCAGCAGCTTAGACGGGGCGACGGGGGATGAGCAGTTCTTC.

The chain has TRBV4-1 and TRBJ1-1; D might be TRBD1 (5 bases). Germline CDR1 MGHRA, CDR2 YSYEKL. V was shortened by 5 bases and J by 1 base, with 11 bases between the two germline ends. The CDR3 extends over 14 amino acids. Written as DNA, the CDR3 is TGCGCCAGCAGCACACAGGACGGGAACACTGAAGCTTTCTTT. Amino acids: CASSTQDGNTEAFF.

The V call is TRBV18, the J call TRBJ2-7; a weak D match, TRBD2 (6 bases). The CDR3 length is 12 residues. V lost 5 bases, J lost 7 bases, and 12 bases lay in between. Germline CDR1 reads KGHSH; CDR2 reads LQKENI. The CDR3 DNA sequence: TGTGCCAGCTCAACCGGTGGGGGGGAGCAGTACTTC. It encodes CASSTGGGEQYF.

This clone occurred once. The CDR3 DNA sequence: TGCGCCAGCAGCCCCGGGGGTCAAGTGGGCACCGGGGAGCTGTTTTTT. Amino acid sequence: CASSPGGQVGTGELFF. The chain is built from TRBV4-3 and TRBJ2-2; D perhaps matches TRBD2 (6 bases). This CDR3 has 16 residues. Between the trimmed V and J ends, which lost 4 bases and 4 bases, there was a span of 16 bases. The germline CDR1 and CDR2 sequences are LGHNA and YSLEER.

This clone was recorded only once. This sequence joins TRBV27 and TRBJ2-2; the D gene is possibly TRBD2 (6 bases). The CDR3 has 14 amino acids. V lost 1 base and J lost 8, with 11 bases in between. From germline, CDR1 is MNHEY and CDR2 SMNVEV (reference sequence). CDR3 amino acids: CASSLLREGGELFF. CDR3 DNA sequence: TGTGCCAGCAGTTTATTGCGGGAAGGTGGGGAGCTGTTTTTT.

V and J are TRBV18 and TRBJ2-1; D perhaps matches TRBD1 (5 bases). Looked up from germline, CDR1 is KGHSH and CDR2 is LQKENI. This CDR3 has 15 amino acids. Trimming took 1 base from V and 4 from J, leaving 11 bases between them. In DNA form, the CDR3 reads TGTGCCAGCTCACCACAGGGGTCGTCTTACAATGAGCAGTTCTTC. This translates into CASSPQGSSYNEQFF.

The CDR3 bases are TGTGCCAGCAGCTCCCGCCCCTTTGACAGGGGAAGTTTGGGCACTGAAGCTTTCTTT. It codes for CASSSRPFDRGSLGTEAFF. The chain employs TRBV7-2 and TRBJ1-1; 8 bases match TRBD1. This CDR3 region has 19 residues. Germline assignment: CDR1 SGHTA and CDR2 FQGNSA. The ends lost 4 bases at V and 4 bases at J; junction bases unmatched: 20. Looking up the rest from reference TRBV7-2 and TRBJ1-1 gives the full variable domain: GAGVSQSPSNKVTEKGKDVELRCDPISGHTALYWYRQSLGQGLEFLIYFQGNSAPDKSGLPSDRFSAERTGGSVSTLTIQRTQQEDSAVYLCASSSRPFDRGSLGTEAFFGQGTRLTVV.

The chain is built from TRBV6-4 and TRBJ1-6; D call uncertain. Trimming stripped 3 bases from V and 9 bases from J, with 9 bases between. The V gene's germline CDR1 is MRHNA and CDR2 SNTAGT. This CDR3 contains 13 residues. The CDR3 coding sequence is TGTGCCAGCAGTGAGTCGGTTCTTTCACCCCTCCACTTT. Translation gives CASSESVLSPLHF.

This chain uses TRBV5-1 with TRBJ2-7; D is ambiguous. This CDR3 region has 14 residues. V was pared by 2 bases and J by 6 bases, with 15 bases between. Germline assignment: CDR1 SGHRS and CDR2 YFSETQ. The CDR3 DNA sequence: TGCGCCAGCAGCTTAGGAAACAGCTTGAGCGAGCAGTACTTC. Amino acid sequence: CASSLGNSLSEQYF.

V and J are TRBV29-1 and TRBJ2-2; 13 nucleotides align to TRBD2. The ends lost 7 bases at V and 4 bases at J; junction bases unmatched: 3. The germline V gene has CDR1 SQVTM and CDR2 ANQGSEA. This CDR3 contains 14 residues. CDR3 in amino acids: CSGGTSGITGELFF. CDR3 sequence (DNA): TGCAGCGGAGGGACTAGCGGGATCACCGGGGAGCTGTTTTTT.

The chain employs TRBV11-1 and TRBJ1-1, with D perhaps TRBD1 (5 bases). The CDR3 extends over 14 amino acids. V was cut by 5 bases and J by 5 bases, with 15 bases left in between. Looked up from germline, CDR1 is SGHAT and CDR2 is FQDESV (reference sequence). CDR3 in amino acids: CASSPYEGRTEAFF. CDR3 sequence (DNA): TGTGCCAGCAGCCCGTACGAGGGGAGGACTGAAGCTTTCTTT.

CDR3 sequence (DNA): TGTGCCATCAGTGAGACAGGGGGGGTCGGGGAGCTGTTTTTT. Translation: CAISETGGVGELFF. The chain is built from TRBV10-3 and TRBJ2-2, with a weak D call TRBD1 (8 bases). Germline CDR1 reads ENHRY; CDR2 reads SYGVKD. This CDR3 contains 14 residues. The V and J ends lost 2 bases and 7 bases respectively, with 11 bases between them.

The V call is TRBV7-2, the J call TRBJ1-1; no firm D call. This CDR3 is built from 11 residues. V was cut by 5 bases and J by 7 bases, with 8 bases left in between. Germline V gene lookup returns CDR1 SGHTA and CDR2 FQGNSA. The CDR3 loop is CASSPLLEAFF. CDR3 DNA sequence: TGTGCCAGCAGCCCCCTTCTTGAAGCTTTCTTT.

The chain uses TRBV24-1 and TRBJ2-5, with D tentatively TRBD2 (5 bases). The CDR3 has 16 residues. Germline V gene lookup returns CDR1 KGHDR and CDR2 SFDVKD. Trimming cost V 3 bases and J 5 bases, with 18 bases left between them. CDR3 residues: CATSDPLTRTRETQYF. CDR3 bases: TGTGCCACCAGTGATCCGTTAACTAGGACCAGGGAGACCCAGTACTTC.

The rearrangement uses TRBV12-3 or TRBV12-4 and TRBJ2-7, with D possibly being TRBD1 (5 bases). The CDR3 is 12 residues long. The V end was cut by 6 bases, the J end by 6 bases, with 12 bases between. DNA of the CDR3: TGTGCCAGCAGGGTGACAGAGTTCGAGCAGTACTTC. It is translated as CASRVTEFEQYF.

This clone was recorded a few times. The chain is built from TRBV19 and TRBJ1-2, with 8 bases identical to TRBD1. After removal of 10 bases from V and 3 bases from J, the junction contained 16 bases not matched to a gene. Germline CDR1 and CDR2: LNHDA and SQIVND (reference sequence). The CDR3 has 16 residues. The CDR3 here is CATRHGGAGGDYGYTF. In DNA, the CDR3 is TGTGCCACTAGGCATGGAGGGGCAGGGGGCGACTATGGCTACACCTTC.

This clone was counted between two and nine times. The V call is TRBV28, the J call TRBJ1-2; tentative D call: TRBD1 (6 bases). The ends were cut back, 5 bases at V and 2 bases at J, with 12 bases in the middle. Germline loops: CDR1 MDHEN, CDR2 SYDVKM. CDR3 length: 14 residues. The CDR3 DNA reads TGTGCCAGCAGTCCCGGACAGACCAACTATGGCTACACCTTC. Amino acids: CASSPGQTNYGYTF.

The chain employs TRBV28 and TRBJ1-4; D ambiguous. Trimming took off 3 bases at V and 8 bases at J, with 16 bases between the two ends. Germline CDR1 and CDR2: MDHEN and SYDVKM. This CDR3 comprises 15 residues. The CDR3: CASSFDGSENEKLFF. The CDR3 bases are TGTGCCAGCAGTTTTGACGGGTCAGAGAACGAAAAACTGTTTTTT.

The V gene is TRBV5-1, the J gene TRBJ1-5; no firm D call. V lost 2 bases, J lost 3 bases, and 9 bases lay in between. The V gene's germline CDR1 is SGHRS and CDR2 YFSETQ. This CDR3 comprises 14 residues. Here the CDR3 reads CASSFGGYNQPQHF. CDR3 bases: TGCGCCAGCAGCTTCGGCGGCTACAATCAGCCCCAGCATTTT.

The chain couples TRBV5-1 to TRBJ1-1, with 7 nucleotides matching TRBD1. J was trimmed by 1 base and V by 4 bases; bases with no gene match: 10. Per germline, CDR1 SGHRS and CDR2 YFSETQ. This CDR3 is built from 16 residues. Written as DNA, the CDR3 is TGCGCCAGCAGCACTAGACAGGGCGGAGGGAACACTGAAGCTTTCTTT. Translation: CASSTRQGGGNTEAFF.

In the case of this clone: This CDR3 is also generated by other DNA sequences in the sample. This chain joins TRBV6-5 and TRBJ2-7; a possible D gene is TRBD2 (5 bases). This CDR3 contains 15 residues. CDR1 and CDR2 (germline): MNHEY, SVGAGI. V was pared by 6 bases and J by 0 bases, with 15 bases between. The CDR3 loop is CASSPRAGSSYEQYF. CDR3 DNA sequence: TGTGCCAGCAGCCCAAGGGCGGGTTCCTCCTACGAGCAGTACTTC.

CDR3 sequence: CAISSGGVSGNTIYF. As DNA, the CDR3 is TGTGCCATCAGTTCCGGGGGGGTCTCTGGAAACACCATATATTTT. V is TRBV10-3 and J is TRBJ1-3, with D possibly matching TRBD1 (5 bases). CDR3 size: 15 residues. Trimming pared 5 bases from V and 0 bases from J, leaving 11 bases between. Germline CDR1 reads ENHRY; CDR2 reads SYGVKD.

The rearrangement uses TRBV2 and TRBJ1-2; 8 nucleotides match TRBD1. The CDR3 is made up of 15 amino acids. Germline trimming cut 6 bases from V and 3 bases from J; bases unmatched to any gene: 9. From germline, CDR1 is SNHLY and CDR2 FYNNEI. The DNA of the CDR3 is TGTGCCAGCAGGGCTACAGGGGGGGAGGACTATGGCTACACCTTC. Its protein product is CASRATGGEDYGYTF.